This is a list of T cell receptor beta chains from one sample in a study of OX40 agonist ivuxolimab in advanced cancers. Here immunoSEQ multiplex PCR was the method, and the copy in TCRdb shows in-frame clones only, minus some. In the table there are 65,000 to 90,000 clones, around 88% of which are singletons. The sequencing used CD4+ or CD8+ T cells sorted from blood, collected in a trial of the OX40 agonist ivuxolimab. The receptors come from an adult with an advanced solid tumor such as melanoma, head and neck, liver or kidney cancer. Each CDR3 is given with its conserved first and last residue. The order of the fields is J gene, CDR3 length, D gene, V gene, clone size, CDR3 protein, CDR3 DNA. D genes are given only for firm matches. Clone size is not always given. Where it is, it says once, few, many or a class for expanded clones.

J gene: TRBJ1-1
CDR3 length: 16
D gene: .
V gene: TRBV27
clone size: few
CDR3 protein: CASSLARTSTNTEAFF
CDR3 DNA: TGTGCCAGCAGTTTAGCTCGGACGTCGACGAACACTGAAGCTTTCTTT

J gene: TRBJ2-1
CDR3 length: 14
D gene: TRBD2
V gene: TRBV30
clone size: .
CDR3 protein: CAWSVAGGITEQFF
CDR3 DNA: TGTGCCTGGAGTGTAGCGGGAGGGATAACTGAGCAGTTCTTC

J gene: TRBJ1-2
CDR3 length: 15
D gene: TRBD1
V gene: TRBV6-1
clone size: .
CDR3 protein: CASSGVDRDHYGYTF
CDR3 DNA: TGTGCCAGCAGTGGGGTAGACAGGGATCACTATGGCTACACCTTC

J gene: TRBJ2-5
CDR3 length: 18
D gene: TRBD2
V gene: TRBV5-4
clone size: once
CDR3 protein: CASSPPGLAGGGVETQYF
CDR3 DNA: TGTGCCAGCAGCCCGCCGGGACTAGCGGGAGGAGGGGTAGAGACCCAGTACTTC

J gene: TRBJ1-5
CDR3 length: 13
D gene: .
V gene: TRBV30
clone size: .
CDR3 protein: CAWSVRGLQPQHF
CDR3 DNA: TGTGCCTGGAGTGTAAGAGGGCTGCAGCCCCAGCATTTT

J gene: TRBJ1-4
CDR3 length: 14
D gene: .
V gene: TRBV5-4
clone size: .
CDR3 protein: CASSSRQTNEKLFF
CDR3 DNA: TGTGCCAGCAGCTCCAGGCAAACTAATGAAAAACTGTTTTTT

J gene: TRBJ2-3
CDR3 length: 11
D gene: .
V gene: TRBV29-1
clone size: once
CDR3 protein: CSASFTSRQYF
CDR3 DNA: TGCAGCGCCAGCTTCACCTCTAGGCAGTATTTT

J gene: TRBJ1-5
CDR3 length: 15
D gene: .
V gene: TRBV7-2
clone size: .
CDR3 protein: CASSLRGGSNQPQHF
CDR3 DNA: TGTGCCAGCAGCTTACGCGGAGGGAGCAATCAGCCCCAGCATTTT

J gene: TRBJ2-1
CDR3 length: 12
D gene: .
V gene: TRBV28
clone size: .
CDR3 protein: CASSLASGEQFF
CDR3 DNA: TGTGCCAGCAGTTTAGCCTCTGGTGAGCAGTTCTTC

J gene: TRBJ2-7
CDR3 length: 14
D gene: TRBD1
V gene: TRBV19
clone size: .
CDR3 protein: CASSIDRGSYEQYF
CDR3 DNA: TGTGCCAGTAGTATTGACAGGGGCTCCTACGAGCAGTACTTC

J gene: TRBJ2-1
CDR3 length: 14
D gene: .
V gene: TRBV19
clone size: .
CDR3 protein: CASTHPGRGNEQFF
CDR3 DNA: TGTGCCAGTACCCACCCGGGGCGTGGGAATGAGCAGTTCTTC

J gene: TRBJ2-7
CDR3 length: 14
D gene: TRBD2
V gene: TRBV6-6
clone size: few
CDR3 protein: CASSYGTSVYEQYF
CDR3 DNA: TGTGCCAGCAGTTACGGGACTAGCGTATACGAGCAGTACTTC

J gene: TRBJ2-2
CDR3 length: 14
D gene: .
V gene: TRBV7-7
clone size: .
CDR3 protein: CASSLAPNTGELFF
CDR3 DNA: TGTGCTAGCAGCTTAGCTCCGAACACCGGGGAGCTGTTTTTT

J gene: TRBJ2-1
CDR3 length: 13
D gene: TRBD2
V gene: TRBV28
clone size: .
CDR3 protein: CASRKREGHEQFF
CDR3 DNA: TGTGCCTCCCGGAAGCGGGAGGGGCACGAGCAGTTCTTC

J gene: TRBJ1-4
CDR3 length: 15
D gene: .
V gene: TRBV5-5
clone size: .
CDR3 protein: CASEGGVATNEKLFF
CDR3 DNA: TGTGCCAGCGAGGGAGGAGTTGCAACTAATGAAAAACTGTTTTTT

J gene: TRBJ1-5
CDR3 length: 12
D gene: .
V gene: TRBV23-1
clone size: .
CDR3 protein: CASSQSPGPRHF
CDR3 DNA: TGCGCCAGCAGTCAATCACCGGGACCACGGCATTTT

J gene: TRBJ2-5
CDR3 length: 13
D gene: .
V gene: TRBV6-6
clone size: .
CDR3 protein: CASSYSTGETQYF
CDR3 DNA: TGTGCCAGCAGTTACTCTACGGGAGAGACCCAGTACTTC

J gene: TRBJ2-7
CDR3 length: 13
D gene: .
V gene: TRBV7-8
clone size: .
CDR3 protein: CASSFGSLYEQYF
CDR3 DNA: TGTGCCAGCAGCTTCGGGAGTCTCTACGAGCAGTACTTC

J gene: TRBJ1-4
CDR3 length: 14
D gene: .
V gene: TRBV28
clone size: .
CDR3 protein: CASSGRGAYEKLFF
CDR3 DNA: TGTGCCAGCAGTGGACGCGGGGCTTATGAAAAACTGTTTTTT

J gene: TRBJ1-2
CDR3 length: 14
D gene: TRBD1
V gene: TRBV6-1
clone size: .
CDR3 protein: CASRLTGSDYGYTF
CDR3 DNA: TGTGCCAGCAGACTGACAGGGTCCGACTATGGCTACACCTTC

J gene: TRBJ2-7
CDR3 length: 17
D gene: TRBD2
V gene: TRBV4-2
clone size: .
CDR3 protein: CASSQPGLAGGGYEQYF
CDR3 DNA: TGTGCCAGCAGCCAGCCCGGACTAGCGGGAGGGGGGTACGAGCAGTACTTC

J gene: TRBJ1-2
CDR3 length: 14
D gene: TRBD1
V gene: TRBV5-5
clone size: .
CDR3 protein: CASSLAQGSGGYTF
CDR3 DNA: TGTGCCAGCAGCTTAGCACAGGGGTCCGGCGGCTACACCTTC

J gene: TRBJ2-2
CDR3 length: 15
D gene: .
V gene: TRBV28
clone size: .
CDR3 protein: CASSSLESATGELFF
CDR3 DNA: TGTGCCAGCAGTTCTCTAGAGTCTGCCACCGGGGAGCTGTTTTTT

J gene: TRBJ2-7
CDR3 length: 16
D gene: TRBD2
V gene: TRBV7-3
clone size: .
CDR3 protein: CASSLTGGRTPLEQYF
CDR3 DNA: TGTGCCAGCAGCTTAACAGGCGGGAGAACCCCACTCGAGCAGTACTTC

J gene: TRBJ2-4
CDR3 length: 16
D gene: .
V gene: TRBV27
clone size: .
CDR3 protein: CASSLSPGLAKNIQYF
CDR3 DNA: TGTGCCAGCAGTTTATCCCCGGGGCTAGCCAAAAACATTCAGTACTTC

J gene: TRBJ1-5
CDR3 length: 14
D gene: .
V gene: TRBV21-1
clone size: .
CDR3 protein: CASSNRDDNQPQHF
CDR3 DNA: TGTGCCAGCAGCAACCGGGACGACAATCAGCCCCAGCATTTT

J gene: TRBJ2-2
CDR3 length: 13
D gene: .
V gene: TRBV19
clone size: .
CDR3 protein: CASSVRGSGELFF
CDR3 DNA: TGTGCCAGTTCCGTCAGGGGATCCGGGGAGCTGTTTTTT

J gene: TRBJ1-2
CDR3 length: 14
D gene: TRBD1
V gene: TRBV5-4
clone size: once
CDR3 protein: CASSLNRGQWGYTF
CDR3 DNA: TGTGCCAGCAGCTTGAACAGGGGGCAGTGGGGCTACACCTTC

J gene: TRBJ2-1
CDR3 length: 16
D gene: TRBD2
V gene: TRBV19
clone size: .
CDR3 protein: CASSIHAAGGDNEQFF
CDR3 DNA: TGTGCCAGTAGTATACACGCGGCGGGAGGGGACAATGAGCAGTTCTTC

J gene: TRBJ2-5
CDR3 length: 14
D gene: .
V gene: TRBV11-1
clone size: .
CDR3 protein: CASSRGAPIETQYF
CDR3 DNA: TGTGCCAGCAGCCGGGGGGCCCCAATAGAGACCCAGTACTTC

J gene: TRBJ2-2
CDR3 length: 14
D gene: TRBD1
V gene: TRBV7-7
clone size: .
CDR3 protein: CASSPGQLTGELFF
CDR3 DNA: TGTGCTAGCAGCCCGGGACAGCTAACCGGGGAGCTGTTTTTT

J gene: TRBJ2-1
CDR3 length: 15
D gene: .
V gene: TRBV19
clone size: .
CDR3 protein: CASSQARGGYNEQFF
CDR3 DNA: TGTGCCAGTAGTCAGGCAAGGGGGGGTTACAATGAGCAGTTCTTC

J gene: TRBJ1-2
CDR3 length: 15
D gene: .
V gene: TRBV4-3
clone size: .
CDR3 protein: CASSQDPAADYGYTF
CDR3 DNA: TGCGCCAGCAGCCAAGATCCCGCGGCAGACTATGGCTACACCTTC

J gene: TRBJ2-5
CDR3 length: 12
D gene: TRBD2
V gene: TRBV2
clone size: .
CDR3 protein: CATREVQETQYF
CDR3 DNA: TGTGCCACGCGGGAGGTCCAAGAGACCCAGTACTTC

J gene: TRBJ1-1
CDR3 length: 16
D gene: .
V gene: TRBV5-1
clone size: .
CDR3 protein: CASSFGGGKSNTEAFF
CDR3 DNA: TGCGCCAGCAGTTTTGGGGGCGGTAAATCGAACACTGAAGCTTTCTTT

J gene: TRBJ2-1
CDR3 length: 16
D gene: .
V gene: TRBV6-6
clone size: .
CDR3 protein: CASSYSRVSSYNEQFF
CDR3 DNA: TGTGCCAGCAGTTACTCGCGCGTGAGCTCCTACAATGAGCAGTTCTTC

J gene: TRBJ2-5
CDR3 length: 14
D gene: .
V gene: TRBV18
clone size: .
CDR3 protein: CASSPRQLKETQYF
CDR3 DNA: TGTGCCAGCTCCCCCAGACAGCTCAAAGAGACCCAGTACTTC

J gene: TRBJ1-2
CDR3 length: 15
D gene: TRBD1
V gene: TRBV28
clone size: .
CDR3 protein: CASSTGGQVVYGYTF
CDR3 DNA: TGTGCCAGCAGTACAGGGGGACAGGTCGTCTATGGCTACACCTTC

J gene: TRBJ2-5
CDR3 length: 14
D gene: TRBD1
V gene: TRBV10-3
clone size: .
CDR3 protein: CAISRRDRKETQYF
CDR3 DNA: TGTGCCATCAGTAGGAGGGACAGGAAAGAGACCCAGTACTTC

J gene: TRBJ2-7
CDR3 length: 13
D gene: TRBD1
V gene: TRBV28
clone size: .
CDR3 protein: CASSLTGNYEQYF
CDR3 DNA: TGTGCCAGCAGTCTGACAGGGAACTACGAGCAGTACTTC

J gene: TRBJ2-7
CDR3 length: 13
D gene: .
V gene: TRBV15
clone size: .
CDR3 protein: CATSRGLESEQYF
CDR3 DNA: TGTGCCACCAGCAGAGGGCTAGAGAGCGAGCAGTACTTC

J gene: TRBJ1-5
CDR3 length: 16
D gene: TRBD1
V gene: TRBV28
clone size: .
CDR3 protein: CASDGQGSLYNQPQHF
CDR3 DNA: TGTGCCAGCGACGGACAGGGTTCCCTCTACAATCAGCCCCAGCATTTT

J gene: TRBJ2-6
CDR3 length: 17
D gene: TRBD2
V gene: TRBV29-1
clone size: .
CDR3 protein: CSVEGAGAYSGANVLTF
CDR3 DNA: TGCAGCGTTGAGGGAGCGGGAGCCTATTCTGGGGCCAACGTCCTGACTTTC

J gene: TRBJ1-4
CDR3 length: 14
D gene: .
V gene: TRBV15
clone size: .
CDR3 protein: CATKRDAAGEKLFF
CDR3 DNA: TGTGCCACCAAACGGGACGCCGCCGGTGAAAAACTGTTTTTT

J gene: TRBJ1-2
CDR3 length: 16
D gene: .
V gene: TRBV7-9
clone size: few
CDR3 protein: CASSLGKNARYYGYTF
CDR3 DNA: TGTGCCAGCAGCTTGGGGAAAAACGCCCGTTATTATGGCTACACCTTC

J gene: TRBJ2-2
CDR3 length: 11
D gene: .
V gene: TRBV15
clone size: .
CDR3 protein: CATSTTGELFF
CDR3 DNA: TGTGCCACCAGCACAACCGGGGAGCTGTTTTTT

J gene: TRBJ1-2
CDR3 length: 16
D gene: .
V gene: TRBV18
clone size: .
CDR3 protein: CASSSVGGETNYGYTF
CDR3 DNA: TGTGCCAGCTCAAGCGTTGGAGGGGAGACGAACTATGGCTACACCTTC